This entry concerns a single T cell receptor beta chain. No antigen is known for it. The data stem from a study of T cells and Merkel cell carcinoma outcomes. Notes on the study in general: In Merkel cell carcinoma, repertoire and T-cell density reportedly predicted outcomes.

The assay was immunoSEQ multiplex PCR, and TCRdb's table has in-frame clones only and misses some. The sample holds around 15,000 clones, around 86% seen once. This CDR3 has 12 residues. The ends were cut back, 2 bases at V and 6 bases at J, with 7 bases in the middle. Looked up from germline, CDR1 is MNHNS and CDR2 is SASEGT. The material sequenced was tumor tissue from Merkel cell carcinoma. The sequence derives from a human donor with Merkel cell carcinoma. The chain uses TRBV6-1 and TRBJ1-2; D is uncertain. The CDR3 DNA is TGTGCCAGCAGTGAACCCATTGATGGCTACACCTTC. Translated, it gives CASSEPIDGYTF.